This T cell receptor beta chain was profiled in a study of PD-1 blockade in mismatch repair-deficient tumors. Notes on this clone: What it recognizes is unknown.

Study-level findings and limits: After pembrolizumab, tumor-resident clones rose rapidly, then generally contracted before radiologic responses.

From germline, CDR1 is WSHSY and CDR2 SAAADI. V dropped 5 bases and J dropped 9; count of bases not matched to a gene: 15. CDR3 length: 15 amino acids. Produced via immunoSEQ multiplex PCR; TCRdb's table is partial and in-frame only. The data show some 110,000 clones, around three quarters seen once. TCRs were sequenced from three patients responding to pembrolizumab. The receptor comes from an adult with mismatch repair-deficient cancer. The specimen comprised peripheral blood, sampled 60 weeks after starting pembrolizumab. The chain has TRBV10-2 and TRBJ1-2; TRBD1 agrees at 7 bases. The CDR3 sequence: CASSTRTGGFESYTF. For the CDR3, the DNA is TGCGCCAGCAGTACAAGGACAGGAGGGTTCGAGAGCTACACCTTC.